Shown below are 26 T cell receptor beta chains from a single sample sequenced in a study of blood T cell repertoires in COVID-19. TCRdb's table, derived via immunoSEQ multiplex PCR, lists solely in-frame clones and lacks some. There are approximately 170,000 clones in the sample; just over 85% occur only once, and roughly 9% lies in the top ten. Sequenced: PBMCs or T cells enriched from blood (not recorded which). These TCRs come from a woman aged 18 to 35 who had recovered from COVID-19.

The chain uses TRBV5-4 and TRBJ2-7; possibly TRBD1 for D (5 bases). Trimming stripped 0 bases from V and 4 bases from J, with 11 bases between. CDR1 is SGHNT, CDR2 YYREEE, per germline (reference sequence). The CDR3 totals 14 residues. The CDR3, as DNA: TGTGCCAGCAGCTTGGGTAGGGGCCTGTACGAGCAGTACTTC. This codes for CASSLGRGLYEQYF. The whole variable domain, remainder taken from reference TRBV5-4 and TRBJ2-7, is ETGVTQSPTHLIKTRGQQVTLRCSSQSGHNTVSWYQQALGQGPQFIFQYYREEENGRGNFPPRFSGLQFPNYSSELNVNALELDDSALYLCASSLGRGLYEQYFGPGTRLTVT.

The chain joins TRBV7-2 to TRBJ2-1; 8 bases fit TRBD1. This CDR3 contains 13 residues. Germline-derived CDR1 and CDR2 are SGHTA and FQGNSA. The junction had 11 bases not matched to a gene; V was cut back by 3 bases and J by 16 bases. The CDR3 DNA sequence: TGTGCCAGCAGCTTTGAAGGGACAGGCGACCCCTTCTTC. Residues: CASSFEGTGDPFF.

V gene TRBV30 combines with J gene TRBJ1-1, with D perhaps matching TRBD1 (5 bases). This CDR3 has 12 residues. Germline V lookup: CDR1 GTSNPN, CDR2 SVGIG (reference sequence). Trimming took 5 bases from V and 7 from J, leaving 14 bases between them. CDR3 residues: CAWGRGAVEAFF. The CDR3 DNA reads TGTGCCTGGGGCCGCGGGGCAGTTGAAGCTTTCTTT.

This rearrangement joins TRBV19 to TRBJ1-6; D unresolved. This CDR3 is built from 13 residues. CDR1 is LNHDA and CDR2 is SQIVND in the germline V gene (reference sequence). V shed 1 base and J shed 7 bases, with 5 bases lying between them. CDR3 sequence reads: CASSIGENSPLHF. Written as DNA, the CDR3 is TGTGCCAGTAGTATAGGAGAGAATTCACCCCTCCACTTT. The full variable domain, rest sourced from reference TRBV19 and TRBJ1-6, is DGGITQSPKYLFRKEGQNVTLSCEQNLNHDAMYWYRQDPGQGLRLIYYSQIVNDFQKGDIAEGYSVSREKKESFPLTVTSAQKNPTAFYLCASSIGENSPLHFGNGTRLTVT.

The J gene is TRBJ1-5, the V gene TRBV5-1, with 11 positions matching TRBD1. CDR3 length: 15 residues. Losses at the gene ends were 3 bases for V and 6 bases for J; bases not matched to a gene: 5. CDR1 and CDR2 from the germline V gene are SGHRS and YFSETQ. The CDR3 region has the DNA TGCGCCAGCAGCTCCGGACAGGGGGCCTCTCAGCCCCAGCATTTT. This gives the protein CASSSGQGASQPQHF.

This chain links TRBV19 with TRBJ1-2, with D possibly TRBD1 on 6 matching bases. The CDR3 consists of 14 residues. V lost 3 bases, J lost 7 bases, and 15 bases lay in between. Germline values: CDR1 LNHDA, CDR2 SQIVND (reference sequence). The CDR3 sequence is CASSIAGAQGGYTF. The CDR3, as DNA: TGTGCCAGTAGTATTGCAGGGGCGCAGGGTGGCTACACCTTC.

This rearrangement joins TRBV19 to TRBJ2-1; 7 bases line up with TRBD2. The CDR3 is made up of 14 amino acids. Trimming took 10 bases from V and 10 from J; bases not matched to a gene: 16. Per the germline V gene, CDR1 is LNHDA and CDR2 is SQIVND (reference sequence). The CDR3 here is CATTPGLRLGEQFF. CDR3 in DNA: TGTGCCACCACACCGGGACTACGGTTAGGGGAGCAGTTCTTC.

The rearrangement joins TRBV6-5 to TRBJ1-2; the match to TRBD1 covers 7 bases. Germline lookup yields CDR1 MNHEY and CDR2 SVGAGI. The CDR3 sequence is 15 residues long. V lost 5 bases, J lost 2 bases, and 8 bases stayed unmatched. The DNA for the CDR3 is TGTGCCAGCAGTATGAACAGGGACAGAAACTATGGCTACACCTTC. Its translation: CASSMNRDRNYGYTF.

V gene TRBV6-5 combines with J gene TRBJ2-1; 7 bases match TRBD2. This CDR3 comprises 14 residues. Germline V gene lookup returns CDR1 MNHEY and CDR2 SVGAGI. Trimming at V came to 6 bases and at J to 4 bases, leaving 6 bases not matched to a gene. The CDR3 nucleotides read TGTGCCAGCAGGACTAGCAGTCAATACAATGAGCAGTTCTTC. This codes for CASRTSSQYNEQFF.

The V and J genes are TRBV21-1 and TRBJ1-4; the D call in the table, TRBD1, was not verified against the DNA. TRBV21-1 is an annotated pseudogene. This CDR3 spans 15 amino acids. The CDR3 is CASSNEGQDYEKLFF. The CDR3 DNA sequence: TGTGCCAGCAGCAACGAAGGACAAGATTACGAAAAACTGTTTTTT.

The chain joins TRBV7-9 to TRBJ1-1, with 9 positions matching TRBD1. Germline V gene sequence: CDR1 SEHNR, CDR2 FQNEAQ (reference sequence). The CDR3 is 15 amino acids. The V segment lost 1 base and the J segment 5 bases; nucleotides outside the gene matches: 5. CDR3 region: CASSLGGTGRTEAFF. Written as DNA, the CDR3 is TGTGCCAGCAGCTTAGGGGGGACAGGGAGGACTGAAGCTTTCTTT.

V gene TRBV2 combines with J gene TRBJ2-3; 12 bases fit TRBD2. Per the germline V gene, CDR1 is SNHLY and CDR2 is FYNNEI. Trimming took 5 bases from V and 2 from J; bases not matched to a gene: 5. The CDR3 loop spans 16 amino acids. CDR3 amino acids: CASSSGLAGSTDTQYF. For the CDR3, the DNA is TGTGCCAGCAGTTCCGGACTAGCGGGGTCCACAGATACGCAGTATTTT.

V and J are TRBV10-1 and TRBJ2-3, with D perhaps TRBD2 (7 bases). The germline V and J ends were trimmed by 11 bases and 1 base, with 13 bases remaining between them. Germline V lookup: CDR1 WNHNN, CDR2 SYGVQD (reference sequence). The CDR3 spans 13 residues. The CDR3 reads CASGGAGTDTQYF. CDR3 DNA sequence: TGCGCCTCTGGGGGGGCAGGCACAGATACGCAGTATTTT.

The chain joins TRBV29-1 to TRBJ2-1, with 7 positions matching TRBD1. V shed 6 bases and J 4 bases; nucleotides not matched to a gene: 12. The CDR3 length is 15 residues. The germline CDR1 and CDR2 sequences are SQVTM and ANQGSEA. CDR3 protein: CSVDEGAEGYNEQFF. CDR3 DNA sequence: TGCAGCGTAGACGAGGGGGCTGAGGGGTACAATGAGCAGTTCTTC.

The gene calls are TRBV28 and TRBJ1-1; TRBD1 is a possible D gene (5 bases). Germline V gives CDR1 MDHEN, CDR2 SYDVKM. The CDR3 is 13 residues long. The V end lost 5 bases, the J end lost 10 bases, and 17 bases lay between the germline ends. CDR3 residues: CASSHRGEVRAFF. The CDR3 DNA sequence: TGTGCCAGCAGTCATCGGGGGGAGGTACGAGCTTTCTTT.

V and J are TRBV12-3 or TRBV12-4 and TRBJ1-5, with D possibly TRBD1 on 5 matching bases. Trimming shortened V by 6 bases and J by 7 bases, and 13 bases separated the two germline ends. The CDR3 covers 13 residues. CDR3 region: CASRKGEGQPQHF. CDR3 bases: TGTGCCAGCAGGAAAGGGGAGGGCCAGCCCCAGCATTTT.

In nucleotides, the CDR3 is TGTGCCAGCAGCCCCTCAACGGAGTATAATTCACCCCTCCACTTT. It is translated as CASSPSTEYNSPLHF. The rearrangement uses TRBV7-9 and TRBJ1-6; D unclear. CDR3 length: 15 residues. The V gene's germline CDR1 is SEHNR and CDR2 FQNEAQ (reference sequence). Trimming removed 5 bases at V and 4 bases at J, with 12 bases between. The variable domain in full, with the rest retrieved from reference TRBV7-9 and TRBJ1-6, is DTGVSQNPRHKITKRGQNVTFRCDPISEHNRLYWYRQTLGQGPEFLTYFQNEAQLEKSRLLSDRFSAERPKGSFSTLEIQRTEQGDSAMYLCASSPSTEYNSPLHFGNGTRLTVT.

The sample holds one count of this clone. The V and J genes are TRBV3-1 (or the pseudogene TRBV3-2) and TRBJ2-7, with 7 nucleotides matching TRBD1. The trim removed 3 bases at V and 6 bases at J, leaving 8 bases unmatched. Germline V gene sequence: CDR1 LGHDT, CDR2 YNNKEL (reference sequence). This CDR3 contains 14 residues. The CDR3 reads CASSHDRQGSEQYF. In nucleotides, the CDR3 is TGTGCCAGCAGCCATGACAGACAGGGTAGCGAGCAGTACTTC.

V and J are TRBV5-1 and TRBJ2-1, with 10 bases aligning to TRBD2. In germline, CDR1 is SGHRS, CDR2 YFSETQ. The CDR3 spans 15 residues. The trim removed 4 bases at V and 5 bases at J, leaving 6 bases unmatched. CDR3 bases: TGCGCCAGCAGCCTTGGTAGCGGGGGGAACAATGAGCAGTTCTTC. Its translation: CASSLGSGGNNEQFF.

This clone appeared a few times. This CDR3 reads CATSDYGTDGYTF. The DNA for the CDR3 is TGTGCCACCAGTGACTATGGGACAGACGGCTACACCTTC. The V call is TRBV24-1, the J call TRBJ1-2, with TRBD1 identical over 7 bases. With V trimmed by 4 bases and J by 8 bases, 6 bases remained unmatched. This CDR3 is built from 13 residues. CDR1 is KGHDR, CDR2 SFDVKD, per germline.

The chain links TRBV28 to TRBJ2-4, with TRBD1 matching 7 bases. The CDR3 consists of 13 residues. V lost 2 bases, J lost 6 bases, and 1 base stayed unmatched. In germline, CDR1 is MDHEN, CDR2 SYDVKM. DNA of the CDR3: TGTGCCAGCAGTTTAGGGGACAGAAACATTCAGTACTTC. It codes for CASSLGDRNIQYF.

The rearrangement links TRBV7-9 to TRBJ1-5, with a tentative D call TRBD1 (6 bases). Deletions cut 6 bases from V and 2 bases from J, with 11 bases between. Germline V lookup: CDR1 SEHNR, CDR2 FQNEAQ (reference sequence). This CDR3 is 14 amino acids long. The CDR3 spells CASRSGVGNQPQHF. CDR3 nucleotides: TGTGCCAGCAGGTCAGGGGTGGGCAATCAGCCCCAGCATTTT.

The rearrangement joins TRBV3-1 (or the pseudogene TRBV3-2) to TRBJ1-5, with a tentative D call TRBD1 (6 bases). Germline CDR1 is LGHDT and CDR2 is YNNKEL (reference sequence). V lost 3 bases and J lost 5, with 11 bases in between. CDR3 length: 14 amino acids. The CDR3 loop reads CASSQDSYYQPQHF. CDR3 sequence (DNA): TGTGCCAGCAGCCAGGACAGTTATTATCAGCCCCAGCATTTT.

The chain links TRBV11-2 to TRBJ2-5; 12 nucleotides match TRBD2. The CDR3 covers 17 residues. With V trimmed by 5 bases and J by 6 bases, 13 bases remained unmatched. Germline V gene sequence: CDR1 SGHAT, CDR2 FQNNGV. For the CDR3, the DNA is TGTGCCAGCAGCGCACTAGCGGGGGGCCCGGGAGTCCAGACCCAGTACTTC. Amino acids: CASSALAGGPGVQTQYF. Looking up the rest from reference TRBV11-2 and TRBJ2-5 gives the full variable domain: EAGVAQSPRYKIIEKRQSVAFWCNPISGHATLYWYQQILGQGPKLLIQFQNNGVVDDSQLPKDRFSAERLKGVDSTLKIQPAKLEDSAVYLCASSALAGGPGVQTQYFGPGTRLLVL.

The rearrangement joins TRBV12-3 or TRBV12-4 to TRBJ1-1; D remains unclear. The length of the CDR3 is 12 residues. V was trimmed by 2 bases and J by 11 bases, leaving 12 bases between them. DNA of the CDR3: TGTGCCAGCAGTTTAAACAGCTTAATGGCTTTCTTT. As protein: CASSLNSLMAFF.

This chain links TRBV28 with TRBJ2-5; weak D call: TRBD1 (6 bases). Germline V gene data show CDR1 as MDHEN and CDR2 as SYDVKM. Trimming stripped 6 bases from V and 4 bases from J, with 18 bases between. This CDR3 has 15 residues. The CDR3 is CASSGPQGTRETQYF. In nucleotides, the CDR3 is TGTGCCAGCAGCGGACCACAGGGCACTCGAGAGACCCAGTACTTC.